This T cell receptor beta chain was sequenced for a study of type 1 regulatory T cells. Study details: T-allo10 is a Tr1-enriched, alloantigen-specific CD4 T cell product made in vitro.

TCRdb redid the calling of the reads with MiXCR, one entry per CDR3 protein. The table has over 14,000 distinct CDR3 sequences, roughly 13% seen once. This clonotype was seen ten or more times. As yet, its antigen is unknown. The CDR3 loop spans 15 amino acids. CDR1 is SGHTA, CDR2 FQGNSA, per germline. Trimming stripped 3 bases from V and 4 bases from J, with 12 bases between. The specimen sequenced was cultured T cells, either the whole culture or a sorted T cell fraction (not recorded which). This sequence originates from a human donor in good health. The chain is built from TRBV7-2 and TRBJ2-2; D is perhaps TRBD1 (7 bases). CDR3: CASSLNRGGTGELFF. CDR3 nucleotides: TGTGCCAGCAGCTTGAACAGGGGAGGCACCGGGGAGCTGTTTTTT.